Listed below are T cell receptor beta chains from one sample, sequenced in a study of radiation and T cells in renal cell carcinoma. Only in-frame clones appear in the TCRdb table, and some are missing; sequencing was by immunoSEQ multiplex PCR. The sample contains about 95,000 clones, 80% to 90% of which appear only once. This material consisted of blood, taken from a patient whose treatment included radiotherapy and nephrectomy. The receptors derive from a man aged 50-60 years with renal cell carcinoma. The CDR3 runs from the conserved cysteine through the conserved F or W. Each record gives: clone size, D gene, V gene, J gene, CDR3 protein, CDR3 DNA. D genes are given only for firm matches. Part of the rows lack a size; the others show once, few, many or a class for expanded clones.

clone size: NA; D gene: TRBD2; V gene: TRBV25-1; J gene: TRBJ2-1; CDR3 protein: CASSEASGSHEQFF; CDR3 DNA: TGTGCCAGCAGTGAGGCTAGCGGGAGCCATGAGCAGTTCTTC
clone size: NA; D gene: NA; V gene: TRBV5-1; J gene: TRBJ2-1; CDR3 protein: CASRGTPSYNEQFF; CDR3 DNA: TGCGCCAGCCGCGGGACTCCCTCCTACAATGAGCAGTTCTTC
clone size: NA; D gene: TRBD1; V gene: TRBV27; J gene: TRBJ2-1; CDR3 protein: CASSKRRQGSSYNEQFF; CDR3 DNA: TGTGCCAGCAGTAAACGTAGACAGGGGAGCTCCTACAATGAGCAGTTCTTC
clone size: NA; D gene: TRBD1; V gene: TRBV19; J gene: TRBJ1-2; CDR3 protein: CASSQISGQRSYTF; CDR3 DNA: TGTGCCAGTAGTCAAATCTCGGGACAGAGATCCTACACCTTC
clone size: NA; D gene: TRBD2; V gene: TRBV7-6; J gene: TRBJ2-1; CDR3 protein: CASSSGTGLAGHEQFF; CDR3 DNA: TGTGCCAGCAGCTCCGGGACAGGACTAGCGGGACACGAGCAGTTCTTC
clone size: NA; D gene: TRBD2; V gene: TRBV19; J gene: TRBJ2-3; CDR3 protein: CASSIASGSLATDTQYF; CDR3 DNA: TGTGCCAGTAGTATAGCTAGCGGATCTCTAGCCACAGATACGCAGTATTTT
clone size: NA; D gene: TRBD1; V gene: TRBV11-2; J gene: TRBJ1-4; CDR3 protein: CASSQGGWQEKLFF; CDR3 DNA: TGTGCCAGCAGCCAGGGGGGTTGGCAGGAAAAACTGTTTTTT
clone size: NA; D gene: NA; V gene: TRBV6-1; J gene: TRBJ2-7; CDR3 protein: CASSELLGGSSYEQYF; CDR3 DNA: TGTGCCAGCAGTGAATTGTTGGGGGGAAGCTCCTACGAGCAGTACTTC
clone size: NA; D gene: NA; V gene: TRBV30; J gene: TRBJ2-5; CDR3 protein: CAWSKETQYF; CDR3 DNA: TGTGCCTGGTCCAAGGAGACCCAGTACTTC
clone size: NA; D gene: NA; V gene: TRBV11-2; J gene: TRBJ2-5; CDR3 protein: CASSLAGVETQYF; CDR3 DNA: TGTGCCAGCAGCTTAGCCGGGGTCGAGACCCAGTACTTC
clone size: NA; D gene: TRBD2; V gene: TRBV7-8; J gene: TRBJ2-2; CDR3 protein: CASSLPLPRGGRFDTGELFF; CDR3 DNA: TGTGCCAGCAGCTTACCTCTCCCGCGGGGGGGCCGGTTCGACACCGGGGAGCTGTTTTTT
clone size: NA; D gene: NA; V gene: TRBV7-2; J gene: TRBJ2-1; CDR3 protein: CASSSQGVIYNEQFF; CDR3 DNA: TGTGCCAGCAGCTCTCAAGGGGTTATCTACAATGAGCAGTTCTTC
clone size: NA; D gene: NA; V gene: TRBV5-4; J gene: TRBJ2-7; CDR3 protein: CASSFGVYEQYF; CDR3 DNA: TGTGCCAGCAGCTTCGGCGTCTACGAGCAGTACTTC
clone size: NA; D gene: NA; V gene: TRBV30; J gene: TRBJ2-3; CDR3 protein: CAWLVRGTQYF; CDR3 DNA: TGTGCCTGGCTTGTGAGGGGAACGCAGTATTTT
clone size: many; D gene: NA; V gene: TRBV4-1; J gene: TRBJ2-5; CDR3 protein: CASSQGRQETQYF; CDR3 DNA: TGCGCCAGCAGCCAAGGGCGACAAGAGACCCAGTACTTC
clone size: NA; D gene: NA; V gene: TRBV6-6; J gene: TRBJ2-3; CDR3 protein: CASSWGLSTDTQYF; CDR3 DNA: TGTGCCAGCAGCTGGGGACTGAGCACAGATACGCAGTATTTT